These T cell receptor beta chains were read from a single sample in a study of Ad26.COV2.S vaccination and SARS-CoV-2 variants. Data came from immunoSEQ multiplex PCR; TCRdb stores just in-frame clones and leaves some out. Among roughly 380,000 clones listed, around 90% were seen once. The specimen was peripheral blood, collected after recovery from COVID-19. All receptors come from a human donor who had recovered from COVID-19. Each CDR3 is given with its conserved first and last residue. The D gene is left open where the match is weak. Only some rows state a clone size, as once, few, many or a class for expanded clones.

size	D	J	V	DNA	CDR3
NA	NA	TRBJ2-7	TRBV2	TGTGCCAGCAGTCCGACAGTGTTTCCCTACGAGCAGTACTTC	CASSPTVFPYEQYF
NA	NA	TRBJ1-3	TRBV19	TGTGCCAGTACCAAGGGTCTTTCTACCTCTGGAAACACCATATATTTT	CASTKGLSTSGNTIYF
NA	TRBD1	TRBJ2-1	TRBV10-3	TGTGCCATCAGTGAGGGGACAGGGGCGGTTAGTGGGCAGTTCTTC	CAISEGTGAVSGQFF
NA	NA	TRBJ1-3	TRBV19	TGTGCCAGTAGTATCCGGCCCCCCCTAGGAGGAAACACCATATATTTT	CASSIRPPLGGNTIYF
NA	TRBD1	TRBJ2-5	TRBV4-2	TGTGCCAGCAGCCAAGGGGGGACAGTACGAGAGACCCAGTACTTC	CASSQGGTVRETQYF
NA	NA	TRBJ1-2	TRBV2	TGTGCCAGCAGTGAGTTCGGGGAGGCTAACTATGGCTACACCTTC	CASSEFGEANYGYTF
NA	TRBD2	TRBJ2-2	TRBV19	TGTGCCAGTACCGGGACTAGCGGGGGGCATAGGGCCGGGGAGCTGTTTTTT	CASTGTSGGHRAGELFF
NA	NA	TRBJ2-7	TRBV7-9	TGTGCCAGCAGCTCTGTTAGCGGAAGCTCCTACGAGCAGTACTTC	CASSSVSGSSYEQYF
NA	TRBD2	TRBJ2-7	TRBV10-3	TGTGCCATCAGTGAGGGACTAGCCCTCTACGAGCAGTACTTC	CAISEGLALYEQYF
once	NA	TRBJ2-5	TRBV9	TGTGCCAGCAGCGTACAGGGTTTGGGGGAGACCCAGTACTTC	CASSVQGLGETQYF
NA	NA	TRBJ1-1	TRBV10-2	TGCGCCAGCAGTGAGGATGTCTCCCCCATGAACACTGAAGCTTTCTTT	CASSEDVSPMNTEAFF
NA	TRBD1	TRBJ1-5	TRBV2	TGTGCCAGCAGTGGGGGGCAGGGGGCGAGTCAGCCCCAGCATTTT	CASSGGQGASQPQHF
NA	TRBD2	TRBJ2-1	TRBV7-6	TGTGCCAGCAGCCCCTCTAGCGGGGGGGGCAATGAGCAGTTCTTC	CASSPSSGGGNEQFF
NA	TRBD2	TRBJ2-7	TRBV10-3	TGTGCCATCAGTGAGGGGAGGGGTGAGGTGAACGAGCAGTACTTC	CAISEGRGEVNEQYF
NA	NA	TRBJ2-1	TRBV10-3	TGTGCCATCAGTGAGTCCCTAGAGCTGACTGACTACAATGAGCAGTTCTTC	CAISESLELTDYNEQFF
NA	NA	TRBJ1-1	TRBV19	TGTGCCAGTAGTATTCGGACAGCCAACACTGAAGCTTTCTTT	CASSIRTANTEAFF